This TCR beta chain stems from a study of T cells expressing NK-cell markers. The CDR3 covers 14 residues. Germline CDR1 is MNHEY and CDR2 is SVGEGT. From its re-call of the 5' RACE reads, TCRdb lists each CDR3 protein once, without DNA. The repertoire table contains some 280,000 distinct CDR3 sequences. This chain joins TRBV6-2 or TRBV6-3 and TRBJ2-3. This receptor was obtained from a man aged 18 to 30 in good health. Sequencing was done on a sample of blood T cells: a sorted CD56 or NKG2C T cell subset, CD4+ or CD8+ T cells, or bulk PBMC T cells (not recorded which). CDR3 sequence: CASSVAGRTDTQYF.